A selection of T cell receptor beta chains follows, all from one sample in a study of blood T cell repertoires in COVID-19. Assay: immunoSEQ multiplex PCR; the TCRdb copy retains only in-frame clones and omits some. The sample contains fewer than 350,000 clones, approximately 90% of which appear only once. Sequencing was performed on PBMCs or T cells enriched from blood (not recorded which). These receptors all stem from a woman under 40 with acute COVID-19. Each CDR3 is given with its conserved first and last residue.

TRBJ2-1	TRBV3-1/TRBV3-2	CASSQFSLAGSVSYNEQFF
TRBJ1-4	TRBV7-3	CASSLTGGPNEKLFF
TRBJ2-2	TRBV5-8	CASSLARGFAPNTGELFF
TRBJ1-4	TRBV4-1	CASSQGMGQGGEKLFF
TRBJ2-3	TRBV11-1	CASSSRLAASDTQYF
TRBJ1-4	TRBV27	CASRQGVDEKLFF
TRBJ1-4	TRBV12-3/TRBV12-4	CASSLIREKLFF
TRBJ2-1	TRBV6-5	CASSLVGTSGRDEQFF
TRBJ1-1	TRBV10-3	CATWAGNTEAFF
TRBJ2-2	TRBV7-2	CASSFGTLEHRGAVF
TRBJ2-2	TRBV4-3	CASSQVPPGQNTGELFF
TRBJ1-5	TRBV28	CASIHGQGGQPQHF
TRBJ2-7	TRBV4-1	CASSPGTGLAYEQYF
TRBJ2-3	TRBV9	CASGSDTDTQYF
TRBJ2-3	TRBV10-2	CASSELRTDTQYF